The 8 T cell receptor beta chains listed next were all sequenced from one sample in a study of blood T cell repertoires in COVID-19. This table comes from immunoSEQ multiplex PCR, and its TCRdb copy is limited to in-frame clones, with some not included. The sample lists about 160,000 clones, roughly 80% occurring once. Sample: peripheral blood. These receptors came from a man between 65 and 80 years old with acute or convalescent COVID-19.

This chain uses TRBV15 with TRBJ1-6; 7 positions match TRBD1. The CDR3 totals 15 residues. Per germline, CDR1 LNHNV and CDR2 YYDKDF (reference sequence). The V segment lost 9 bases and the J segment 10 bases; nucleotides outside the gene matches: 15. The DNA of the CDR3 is TGTGCCACGAAGTCGGGACAGAAAATGGGATCACCCCTCCACTTT. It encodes CATKSGQKMGSPLHF.

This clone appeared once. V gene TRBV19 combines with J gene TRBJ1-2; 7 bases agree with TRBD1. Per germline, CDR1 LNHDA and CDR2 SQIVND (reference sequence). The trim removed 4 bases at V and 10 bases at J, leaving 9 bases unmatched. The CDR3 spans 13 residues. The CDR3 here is CASSTDRSLIYTF. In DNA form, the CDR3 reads TGTGCCAGTAGTACGGACAGGAGTTTAATCTACACCTTC.

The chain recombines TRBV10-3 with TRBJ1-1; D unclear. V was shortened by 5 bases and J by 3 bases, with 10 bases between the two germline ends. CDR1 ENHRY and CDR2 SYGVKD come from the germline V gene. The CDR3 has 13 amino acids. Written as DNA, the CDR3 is TGTGCCATCAGTCCCGAGCGGGACACTGAAGCTTTCTTT. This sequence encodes CAISPERDTEAFF.

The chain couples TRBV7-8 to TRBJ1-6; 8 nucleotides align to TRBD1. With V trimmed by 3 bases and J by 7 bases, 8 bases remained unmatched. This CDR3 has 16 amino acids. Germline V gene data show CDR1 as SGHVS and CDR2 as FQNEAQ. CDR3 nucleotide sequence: TGTGCCAGCAGCTTTCGCCCCCGGACAGGGAATTCACCCCTCCACTTT. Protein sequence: CASSFRPRTGNSPLHF.

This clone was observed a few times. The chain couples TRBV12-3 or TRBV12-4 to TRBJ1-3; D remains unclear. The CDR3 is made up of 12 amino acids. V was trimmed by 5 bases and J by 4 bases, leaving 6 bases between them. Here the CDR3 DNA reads TGTGCCAGCAGTCAACAGGGAAACACCATATATTTT. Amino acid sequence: CASSQQGNTIYF.

The CDR3 sequence is CASSVALGSGVGTEAFF. The CDR3 coding sequence is TGTGCCAGCAGCGTAGCTCTTGGGTCAGGGGTTGGCACTGAAGCTTTCTTT. This chain joins TRBV9 and TRBJ1-1; TRBD1 might be the D (6 bases). The CDR3 loop spans 17 amino acids. Between the trimmed V and J ends, which lost 0 bases and 4 bases, there was a span of 19 bases. The germline CDR1 and CDR2 sequences are SGDLS and YYNGEE. Full variable domain (remainder filled in from reference TRBV9 and TRBJ1-1): DSGVTQTPKHLITATGQRVTLRCSPRSGDLSVYWYQQSLDQGLQFLIQYYNGEERAKGNILERFSAQQFPDLHSELNLSSLELGDSALYFCASSVALGSGVGTEAFFGQGTRLTVV.

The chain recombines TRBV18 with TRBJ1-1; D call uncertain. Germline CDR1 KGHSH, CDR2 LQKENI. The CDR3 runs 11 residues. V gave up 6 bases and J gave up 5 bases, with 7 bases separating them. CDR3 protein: CASSPGTEAFF. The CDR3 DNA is TGTGCCAGCTCCCCCGGGACTGAAGCTTTCTTT.

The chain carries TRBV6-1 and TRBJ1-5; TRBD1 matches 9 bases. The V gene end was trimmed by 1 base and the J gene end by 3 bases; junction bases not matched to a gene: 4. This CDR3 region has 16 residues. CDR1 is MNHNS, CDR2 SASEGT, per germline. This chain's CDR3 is CASSEGGTGYNQPQHF. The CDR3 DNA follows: TGTGCCAGCAGTGAAGGGGGGACAGGGTACAATCAGCCCCAGCATTTT.